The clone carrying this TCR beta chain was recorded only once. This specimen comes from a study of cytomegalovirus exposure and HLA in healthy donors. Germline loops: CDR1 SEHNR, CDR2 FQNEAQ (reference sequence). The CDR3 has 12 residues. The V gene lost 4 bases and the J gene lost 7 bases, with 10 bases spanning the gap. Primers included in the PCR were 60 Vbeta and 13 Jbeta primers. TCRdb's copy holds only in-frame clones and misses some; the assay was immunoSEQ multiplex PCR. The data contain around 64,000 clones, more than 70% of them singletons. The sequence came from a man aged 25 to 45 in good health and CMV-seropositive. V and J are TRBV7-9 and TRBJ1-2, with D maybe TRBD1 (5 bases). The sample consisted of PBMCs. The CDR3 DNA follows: TGTGCCAGCAGCTATGGGACTTCTGGCTACACCTTC. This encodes CASSYGTSGYTF.